These 30 T cell receptor beta chains share one sample of origin, sequenced in a study of cytomegalovirus exposure and HLA in healthy donors. The PCR was carried out with 60 Vbeta primers and 13 Jbeta primers. The protocol was immunoSEQ multiplex PCR, while the TCRdb copy is restricted to in-frame clones and leaves out a portion. The table has around 120,000 clones, roughly 77% seen once; the top ten hold approximately 6%. Sequencing used PBMCs. These receptors all come from a middle-aged woman in good health and CMV-seropositive.

The chain carries TRBV7-3 and TRBJ2-5; TRBD2 matches 9 bases. Per germline, CDR1 SGHTA and CDR2 FQGTGA. The V gene end was trimmed by 3 bases and the J gene end by 3 bases; junction bases not matched to a gene: 11. The CDR3 has 17 residues. The CDR3 here is CASSLEPPGLAEETQYF. CDR3 coding DNA: TGTGCCAGCAGCTTGGAGCCTCCGGGACTAGCCGAAGAGACCCAGTACTTC.

J is TRBJ2-1 and V is TRBV7-9; 11 bases are a match to TRBD2. CDR1 and CDR2 from the germline V gene are SEHNR and FQNEAQ (reference sequence). The junction had 4 bases not matched to a gene; V was cut back by 5 bases and J by 4 bases. This CDR3 has 15 residues. The CDR3 nucleotides are TGTGCCAGCAGCCCTACTAGCGGGGGTTACAATGAGCAGTTCTTC. The encoded protein is CASSPTSGGYNEQFF. Drawing the rest from reference TRBV7-9 and TRBJ2-1, the complete variable domain is DTGVSQNPRHKITKRGQNVTFRCDPISEHNRLYWYRQTLGQGPEFLTYFQNEAQLEKSRLLSDRFSAERPKGSFSTLEIQRTEQGDSAMYLCASSPTSGGYNEQFFGPGTRLTVL.

This clone appeared a few times. The chain employs TRBV5-1 and TRBJ1-3, with 7 bases identical to TRBD1. Germline CDR1 is SGHRS and CDR2 is YFSETQ. The CDR3 runs 15 residues. Trimming took 0 bases from V and 4 from J; bases not matched to a gene: 4. DNA for the CDR3: TGCGCCAGCAGCTTGGAAAGGACAGGAGGAAACACCATATATTTT. Translated, it gives CASSLERTGGNTIYF. Complete variable domain (other parts from reference TRBV5-1 and TRBJ1-3): KAGVTQTPRYLIKTRGQQVTLSCSPISGHRSVSWYQQTPGQGLQFLFEYFSETQRNKGNFPGRFSGRQFSNSRSEMNVSTLELGDSALYLCASSLERTGGNTIYFGEGSWLTVV.

The chain combines TRBV6-1 with TRBJ2-7, with 10 bases identical to TRBD1. Germline lookup yields CDR1 MNHNS and CDR2 SASEGT. Trimming at V came to 7 bases and at J to 3 bases, leaving 3 bases not matched to a gene. The CDR3 is 13 residues long. The DNA for the CDR3 is TGTGCCAGCACCGGGACAGGGGTCTACGAGCAGTACTTC. The encoded protein is CASTGTGVYEQYF.

This sequence joins TRBV6-5 and TRBJ2-3; 12 nucleotides line up with TRBD2. Germline-derived CDR1 and CDR2 are MNHEY and SVGAGI. The CDR3 is 15 amino acids. The ends lost 6 bases at V and 3 bases at J; junction bases unmatched: 4. The CDR3 here is CASRASGGATDTQYF. In nucleotides, the CDR3 is TGTGCCAGCAGGGCTAGCGGGGGGGCGACAGATACGCAGTATTTT.

This sequence joins TRBV7-2 and TRBJ2-1; 11 bases align to TRBD2. V lost 5 bases to trimming and J lost 5 bases; unmatched junction nucleotides: 5. CDR3 length: 15 residues. Germline CDR1 SGHTA, CDR2 FQGNSA. CDR3 amino acids: CASSPGTSGNNEQFF. CDR3 bases: TGTGCCAGCAGCCCGGGGACTAGCGGAAACAATGAGCAGTTCTTC.

The rearrangement links TRBV5-8 to TRBJ1-1; D gene uncertain. The V and J ends lost 3 bases and 11 bases respectively, with 14 bases between them. This CDR3 spans 12 amino acids. Germline V CDR1 and CDR2: SGHTS, YDEGEE. The CDR3 nucleotides are TGTGCCAGCAGCTCCCGGAGGGCGGGGGCTTTCTTT. The encoded protein is CASSSRRAGAFF.

V and J are TRBV9 and TRBJ2-7; maybe TRBD2 (6 bases). V gave up 0 bases and J gave up 3 bases, with 10 bases separating them. The germline gives CDR1 SGDLS, CDR2 YYNGEE. The CDR3 is made up of 14 amino acids. This CDR3 reads CASSVASGVYEQYF. For the CDR3, the DNA is TGTGCCAGCAGCGTAGCGTCGGGGGTCTACGAGCAGTACTTC.

Only one count was recorded for this clone. The genes are TRBV15 and TRBJ2-5, with D possibly matching TRBD1 (6 bases). The germline V and J ends were trimmed by 5 bases and 2 bases, with 18 bases remaining between them. Germline V gives CDR1 LNHNV, CDR2 YYDKDF (reference sequence). This CDR3 spans 16 amino acids. CDR3 protein: CATSGDTGTMQETQYF. DNA of the CDR3: TGTGCCACCAGCGGGGACACCGGAACTATGCAAGAGACCCAGTACTTC.

This clone was seen just once. The rearrangement joins TRBV5-1 to TRBJ2-3, with D tentatively TRBD1 (6 bases). V was pared by 3 bases and J by 2 bases, with 10 bases between. Germline V gene data show CDR1 as SGHRS and CDR2 as YFSETQ. The CDR3 is 14 amino acids. CDR3 DNA: TGCGCCAGCAGCTCCGGACAGTTCACAGATACGCAGTATTTT. The encoded protein is CASSSGQFTDTQYF. Looking up the rest from reference TRBV5-1 and TRBJ2-3 gives the full variable domain: KAGVTQTPRYLIKTRGQQVTLSCSPISGHRSVSWYQQTPGQGLQFLFEYFSETQRNKGNFPGRFSGRQFSNSRSEMNVSTLELGDSALYLCASSSGQFTDTQYFGPGTRLTVL.

V gene TRBV6-1 combines with J gene TRBJ1-4; D perhaps matches TRBD1 (6 bases). The V gene's germline CDR1 is MNHNS and CDR2 SASEGT. The V and J ends lost 2 bases and 8 bases respectively, with 9 bases between them. This CDR3 spans 13 amino acids. This CDR3 reads CASSEWTEEKLFF. DNA for the CDR3: TGTGCCAGCAGTGAATGGACAGAGGAAAAACTGTTTTTT.

A few counts support this clone. The chain combines TRBV7-9 with TRBJ1-3, with no clear D. This CDR3 comprises 14 residues. V was cut by 4 bases and J by 0 bases, with 7 bases left in between. The germline V gene has CDR1 SEHNR and CDR2 FQNEAQ (reference sequence). CDR3 DNA: TGTGCCAGCAGCTCCGACTTCTCTGGAAACACCATATATTTT. Amino acid sequence: CASSSDFSGNTIYF.

The rearrangement uses TRBV19 and TRBJ1-3; 9 positions agree with TRBD1. The CDR3 runs to 16 residues. V shed 4 bases, J shed 4 bases, and the junction held 8 bases outside the gene matches. The germline V gene has CDR1 LNHDA and CDR2 SQIVND (reference sequence). This CDR3 reads CASSTLQGAGGNTIYF. The CDR3 DNA reads as TGTGCCAGTAGTACCTTACAGGGGGCAGGAGGAAACACCATATATTTT.

This sequence joins TRBV5-8 and TRBJ1-3, with D unresolved. Trimming pared 1 base from V and 2 bases from J, leaving 7 bases between. This CDR3 comprises 14 residues. The V gene's germline CDR1 is SGHTS and CDR2 YDEGEE. CDR3 sequence reads: CASSLYSPGNTIYF. The CDR3 bases are TGTGCCAGCAGCTTGTACTCGCCTGGAAACACCATATATTTT.

The chain recombines TRBV27 with TRBJ2-1; a possible D gene is TRBD2 (5 bases). Trimming removed 8 bases from V and 0 bases from J, with 11 bases in between. The CDR3 extends over 14 amino acids. Germline CDR1 MNHEY, CDR2 SMNVEV (reference sequence). CDR3 DNA: TGTGCCAGCCAAAGCGGTTTCTCCTACAATGAGCAGTTCTTC. Translation gives CASQSGFSYNEQFF.

The rearrangement uses TRBV19 and TRBJ1-5; 7 bases match TRBD1. V lost 8 bases and J lost 0; bases outside the gene matches: 7. Germline lookup yields CDR1 LNHDA and CDR2 SQIVND (reference sequence). The length of the CDR3 is 15 residues. The CDR3 DNA reads as TGTGCCAGTGGACAGGTGGGGAATAGCAATCAGCCCCAGCATTTT. It translates to CASGQVGNSNQPQHF.

This chain joins TRBV27 and TRBJ2-6, with a possible D match to TRBD2 (7 bases). CDR3 length: 18 amino acids. Trimming took off 6 bases at V and 1 base at J, with 19 bases between the two ends. CDR1 and CDR2 (germline): MNHEY, SMNVEV (reference sequence). The CDR3 loop reads CASRHLPGGASGANVLTF. CDR3 nucleotide sequence: TGTGCCAGCAGACACCTTCCGGGGGGCGCTTCTGGGGCCAACGTCCTGACTTTC.

The sample holds a few counts of this clone. The rearrangement joins TRBV11-1 to TRBJ2-2, with 9 bases that match TRBD1. The CDR3 covers 16 residues. V was clipped by 8 bases and J by 0 bases; unmatched bases: 7. Germline CDR1 and CDR2: SGHAT and FQDESV (reference sequence). Here the CDR3 DNA reads TGTGCCAGCGGGGTCACAGGGGGCACGAACACCGGGGAGCTGTTTTTT. This translates into CASGVTGGTNTGELFF.

The V gene is TRBV5-4, the J gene TRBJ2-7, with 7 bases aligning to TRBD2. CDR1 and CDR2 (germline): SGHNT, YYREEE (reference sequence). Germline trimming cut 4 bases from V and 2 bases from J; bases unmatched to any gene: 15. The CDR3 runs 17 residues. CDR3 residues: CASSQGFARTRAYEQYF. The CDR3 coding sequence is TGTGCCAGCAGCCAAGGCTTTGCGAGGACTAGGGCCTACGAGCAGTACTTC. Full variable domain (remainder filled in from reference TRBV5-4 and TRBJ2-7): ETGVTQSPTHLIKTRGQQVTLRCSSQSGHNTVSWYQQALGQGPQFIFQYYREEENGRGNFPPRFSGLQFPNYSSELNVNALELDDSALYLCASSQGFARTRAYEQYFGPGTRLTVT.

This chain's CDR3 is CAPSGGLNTEAFF. The CDR3 DNA is TGTGCCCCATCAGGGGGCTTGAACACTGAAGCTTTCTTT. The V call is TRBV2, the J call TRBJ1-1, with 8 bases fitting TRBD1. V lost 11 bases, J lost 0 bases, and 5 bases stayed unmatched. This CDR3 contains 13 residues. Germline-derived CDR1 and CDR2 are SNHLY and FYNNEI.

With respect to this clone: The sample contains more than one DNA sequence encoding this CDR3. The chain employs TRBV28 and TRBJ1-1; no reliable D call. Germline V gene sequence: CDR1 MDHEN, CDR2 SYDVKM. The CDR3 is 13 amino acids. V was pared by 3 bases and J by 1 base, with 6 bases between. Here the CDR3 DNA reads TGTGCCAGCAGTTTTTCGGGGAACACTGAAGCTTTCTTT. Residues: CASSFSGNTEAFF.

The V and J genes are TRBV20-1 and TRBJ2-1; TRBD2 aligns across 8 bases. Germline V gene data show CDR1 as DFQATT and CDR2 as SNEGSKA (reference sequence). V was pared by 3 bases and J by 10 bases, with 2 bases of the junction left unmatched. The CDR3 extends over 11 amino acids. CDR3 region: CSASIAGEQFF. The CDR3 bases are TGCAGTGCTAGTATAGCGGGGGAGCAGTTCTTC.

The chain carries TRBV6-5 and TRBJ1-5; 9 bases align to TRBD1. V dropped 6 bases and J dropped 4; count of bases not matched to a gene: 4. The length of the CDR3 is 14 residues. Germline CDR1 reads MNHEY; CDR2 reads SVGAGI. CDR3 sequence: CASRQDRGNQPQHF. The CDR3 region has the DNA TGTGCCAGCAGACAGGACAGGGGTAATCAGCCCCAGCATTTT.

The J gene is TRBJ1-2, the V gene TRBV10-3; D uncertain. Germline values: CDR1 ENHRY, CDR2 SYGVKD. Deletions cut 9 bases from V and 2 bases from J, with 10 bases between. CDR3 length: 12 amino acids. The CDR3 DNA is TGTGCCATACATACACCCAACTATGGCTACACCTTC. This encodes CAIHTPNYGYTF.

The rearrangement links TRBV28 to TRBJ2-7, with D possibly matching TRBD2 (5 bases). The V end lost 6 bases, the J end lost 6 bases, and 12 bases lay between the germline ends. This CDR3 has 12 residues. Germline V CDR1 and CDR2: MDHEN, SYDVKM. The CDR3 nucleotides are TGTGCCAGCAGCGGACTTCTATTCGAGCAGTACTTC. Translation: CASSGLLFEQYF.

This clone was observed a single time. V and J are TRBV11-3 and TRBJ2-3, with D perhaps TRBD1 (5 bases). The V gene lost 2 bases and the J gene lost 4 bases, with 7 bases spanning the gap. This CDR3 has 13 residues. Germline CDR1 and CDR2: SGHNT and YENEEA. This CDR3 is CASSLTGPDTQYF. In nucleotides, the CDR3 is TGTGCCAGCAGCTTAACAGGCCCAGATACGCAGTATTTT.

The chain is built from TRBV5-1 and TRBJ2-3; 10 nucleotides agree with TRBD2. The germline V gene encodes CDR1 SGHRS and CDR2 YFSETQ. The CDR3 consists of 16 residues. V lost 0 bases, J lost 3 bases, and 4 bases stayed unmatched. The CDR3: CASSLGSSGRTDTQYF. Written as DNA, the CDR3 is TGCGCCAGCAGCTTGGGCTCTAGCGGGAGAACAGATACGCAGTATTTT.

This clone was found a few times. The chain links TRBV28 to TRBJ2-7; 9 bases are shared with TRBD1. Germline CDR1 reads MDHEN; CDR2 reads SYDVKM. V was pared by 7 bases and J by 7 bases, with 17 bases of the junction left unmatched. The length of the CDR3 is 16 residues. The CDR3, as DNA: TGTGCCAGCACCACACCCGGTCAGGGACAGGGCCGTGAGCAGTACTTC. Translated, it gives CASTTPGQGQGREQYF.

The chain carries TRBV30 and TRBJ2-6, with a weak D call TRBD1 (5 bases). The ends were cut back, 0 bases at V and 1 base at J, with 10 bases in the middle. Germline assignment: CDR1 GTSNPN and CDR2 SVGIG (reference sequence). This CDR3 has 16 residues. CDR3 protein: CAWSVGRASGANVLTF. CDR3 DNA sequence: TGTGCCTGGAGTGTCGGCAGGGCGTCTGGGGCCAACGTCCTGACTTTC.

The genes are TRBV19 and TRBJ1-1; TRBD1 might be the D (5 bases). The CDR3 has 15 amino acids. The V end was cut by 5 bases, the J end by 0 bases, with 13 bases between. CDR1 and CDR2 from the germline V gene are LNHDA and SQIVND (reference sequence). CDR3 amino acids: CASSPTRQLNTEAFF. CDR3 DNA sequence: TGTGCCAGTAGTCCCACCCGACAGCTGAACACTGAAGCTTTCTTT.